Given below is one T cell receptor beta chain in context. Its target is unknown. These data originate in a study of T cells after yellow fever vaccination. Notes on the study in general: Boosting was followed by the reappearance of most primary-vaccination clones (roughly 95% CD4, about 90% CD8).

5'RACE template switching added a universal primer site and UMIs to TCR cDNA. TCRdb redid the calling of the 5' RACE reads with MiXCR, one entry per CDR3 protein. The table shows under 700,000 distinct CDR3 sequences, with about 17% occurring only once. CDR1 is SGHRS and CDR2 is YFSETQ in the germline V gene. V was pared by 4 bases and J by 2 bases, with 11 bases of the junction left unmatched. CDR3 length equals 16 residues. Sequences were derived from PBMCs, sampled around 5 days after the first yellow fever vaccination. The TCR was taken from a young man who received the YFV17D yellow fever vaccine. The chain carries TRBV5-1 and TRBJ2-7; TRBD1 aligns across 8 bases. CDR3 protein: CASSARTGQYTYEQYF. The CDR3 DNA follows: TGCGCCAGCAGCGCCCGGACAGGGCAATACACCTACGAGCAGTACTTC.